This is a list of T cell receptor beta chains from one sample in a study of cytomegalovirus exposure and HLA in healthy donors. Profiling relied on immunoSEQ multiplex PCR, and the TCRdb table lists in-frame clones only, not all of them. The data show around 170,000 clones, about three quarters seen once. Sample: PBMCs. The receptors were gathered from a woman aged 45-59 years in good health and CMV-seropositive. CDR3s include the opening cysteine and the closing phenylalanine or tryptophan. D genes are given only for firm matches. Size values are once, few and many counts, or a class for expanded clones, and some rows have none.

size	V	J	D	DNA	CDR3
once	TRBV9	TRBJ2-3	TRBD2	TGTGCCAGCAGCCCCTCGCGGGAGGCACCGGGTACGCAGTATTTT	CASSPSREAPGTQYF
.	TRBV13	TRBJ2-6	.	TGTGCCAGCAGCTCCGACAGCTCTGGGGCCAACGGCCTGACTTTC	CASSSDSSGANGLTF
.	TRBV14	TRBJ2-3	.	TGTGCCAGCAGCCGAACCGACTCCACAGATACGCAGTATTTT	CASSRTDSTDTQYF
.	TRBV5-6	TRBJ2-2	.	TGTGCCAGCAGCGTCCCCGACACCGGGGAGCTGTTTTTT	CASSVPDTGELFF
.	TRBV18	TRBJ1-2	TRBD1	TGTGCCAGCTCATCCGTCGGACAGGGGGCGAGAGGTGGAGGCTACACCTTC	CASSSVGQGARGGGYTF
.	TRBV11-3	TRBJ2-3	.	TGTGCCAGCAGCTTAGGGTTGACGCGAGGGAGCACAGATACGCAGTATTTT	CASSLGLTRGSTDTQYF
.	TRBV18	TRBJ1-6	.	TGTGCCAGCTCACCCTCGAGCTCCTATAATTCACCCCTCCACTTT	CASSPSSSYNSPLHF
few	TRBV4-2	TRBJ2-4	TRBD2	TGTGCCAGCAGCCAAGGGGCTAGCGGGAACATTCAGTACTTC	CASSQGASGNIQYF
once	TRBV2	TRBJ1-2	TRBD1	TGTGCCAGCAGTTACAGGGGGGACTATGGCTACACCTTC	CASSYRGDYGYTF
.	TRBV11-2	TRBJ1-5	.	TGTGCCAGCAGTCGCACGGGGGGGGCTAATCAGCCCCAGCATTTT	CASSRTGGANQPQHF
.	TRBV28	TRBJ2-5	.	TGTGCCAGCAGTCGAACGAGGACACTCCAAGAGACCCAGTACTTC	CASSRTRTLQETQYF
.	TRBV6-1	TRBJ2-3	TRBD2	TGTGCCAGCAGTGAGAGAGCGGGGGTAGGGACAGATACGCAGTATTTT	CASSERAGVGTDTQYF
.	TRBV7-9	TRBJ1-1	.	TGTGCCAGCAGCCCAGAGGCCACCGCCACTGAAGCTTTCTTT	CASSPEATATEAFF
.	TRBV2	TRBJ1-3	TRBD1	TGTGCCAGCAACAGGGGGAGAGACACCATATATTTT	CASNRGRDTIYF
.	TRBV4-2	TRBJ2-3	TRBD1	TGTGCCAGCAGCCACCTGGGACAGGGGTCGGGGTACACCTATACGCAGTATTTT	CASSHLGQGSGYTYTQYF
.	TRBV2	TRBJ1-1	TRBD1	TGTGCCAGCAGATGGACAGGGAACACTGAAGCTTTCTTT	CASRWTGNTEAFF
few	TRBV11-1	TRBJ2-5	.	TGTGCCAGCAGCTTATCGGAGGAGACCCAGTACTTC	CASSLSEETQYF
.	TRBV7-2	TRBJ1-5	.	TGTGCCAGCAGTCGTGGCCCAAACAGGCAGCCCCAGCATTTT	CASSRGPNRQPQHF
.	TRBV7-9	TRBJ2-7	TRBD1	TGTGCCAGCAGCTTAGGGGACAGGGTTTCCTACGAGCAGTACTTC	CASSLGDRVSYEQYF
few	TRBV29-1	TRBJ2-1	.	TGCAGCGTTGAAGGATGGGCCTCCTACCCCCATGAGCAGTTCTTC	CSVEGWASYPHEQFF
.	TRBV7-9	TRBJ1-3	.	TGTGCCAGCAGCTTAGGGTTATACAGGGAAGCTGGAAACACCATATATTTT	CASSLGLYREAGNTIYF
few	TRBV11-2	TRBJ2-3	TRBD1	TGTGCCAGCAGCTTCAGGGGGCAAGAGACAGATACGCAGTATTTT	CASSFRGQETDTQYF
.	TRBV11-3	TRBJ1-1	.	TGTGCCAGCAGCTTAGAGGGAGAAGAGAACACTGAAGCTTTCTTT	CASSLEGEENTEAFF
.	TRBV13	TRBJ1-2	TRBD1	TGTGCCAGCAGCACAGACAGGGAGGCGGACTATGGCTACACCTTC	CASSTDREADYGYTF
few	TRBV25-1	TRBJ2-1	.	TGTGCCAGCAGTGAATTGGTTCTGGGGGGGCCTGAGCAGTTCTTC	CASSELVLGGPEQFF
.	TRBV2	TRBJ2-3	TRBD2	TGTGCCAGCGGGGGAAAAGGACTAGAAACAGATACGCGGTATTTT	CASGGKGLETDTRYF
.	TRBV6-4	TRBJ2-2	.	TGTGCCAGCAGTGACTCCCAGGACACCGGGGAGCTGTTTTTT	CASSDSQDTGELFF
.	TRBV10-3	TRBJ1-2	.	TGTGCCATCAGCCAGGGGCCGAACTATGGCTACACCTTC	CAISQGPNYGYTF
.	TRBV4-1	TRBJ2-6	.	TGCGCCAGCAGCGAAGAAAGAGGGGAGGCTTCCTCTGGGGCCAACGTCCTGACTTTC	CASSEERGEASSGANVLTF
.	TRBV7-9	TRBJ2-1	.	TGTTCCAGCTCCGGAGGGGGACTATCCTACAATGAGCAGTTCTTC	CSSSGGGLSYNEQFF
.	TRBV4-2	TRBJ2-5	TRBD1	TGTGCCAGCAGCCAAGAGGGACAGGGGGAAGAGACCCAGTACTTC	CASSQEGQGEETQYF
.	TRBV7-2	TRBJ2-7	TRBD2	TGTGCCAGCAGCTTAAGCACTAGCGGGGCCTACGAAGGGCAGTACTTC	CASSLSTSGAYEGQYF
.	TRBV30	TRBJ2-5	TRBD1	TGTGCCTGGCGGGACAGGGGACAAGAGACCCAGTACTTC	CAWRDRGQETQYF
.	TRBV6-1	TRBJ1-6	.	TGTGCCAGCAGTGAACAGGCACATAATTCACCCCTCCACTTT	CASSEQAHNSPLHF
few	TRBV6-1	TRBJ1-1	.	TGTGCCAGCAGTTGGGCGACTGAAGCTTTCTTT	CASSWATEAFF
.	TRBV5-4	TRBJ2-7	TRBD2	TGTGCCAGCAGCCCCCCCGGGACTAGCGGGAGAACGGGGGAGCAGTACTTC	CASSPPGTSGRTGEQYF
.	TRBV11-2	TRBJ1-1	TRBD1	TGTGCCAGTACGGGACAGGGAAAGAACACTGAAGCTTTCTTT	CASTGQGKNTEAFF
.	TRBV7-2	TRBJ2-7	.	TGTGCCAGCAGCTTGGTCGGGCTAGCGACCGAGCAGTACTTC	CASSLVGLATEQYF
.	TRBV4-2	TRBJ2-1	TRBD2	TGTGCCAGCAGCTCCGGTTTAGGGACTAGCTCCTACAATGAGCAGTTCTTC	CASSSGLGTSSYNEQFF
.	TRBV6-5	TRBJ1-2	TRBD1	TGTGCCAGCAGTTACTCCCGGGACAGGGGGAACCGCTACACCTTC	CASSYSRDRGNRYTF
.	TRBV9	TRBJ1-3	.	TGTGCCAGCAGCGTAGGCCAACTGTTCTCTGGAAACACCATATATTTT	CASSVGQLFSGNTIYF
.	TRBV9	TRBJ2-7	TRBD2	TGTGCCAGCAGCCCCCAGGGACTAGCGAGAGCCTACGAGCAGTACTTC	CASSPQGLARAYEQYF
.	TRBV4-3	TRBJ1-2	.	TGCGCCAGCAGCCGCGGGAATGGCTACACCTTC	CASSRGNGYTF
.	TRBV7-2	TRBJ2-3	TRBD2	TGTGCCAGCAGCTTTACTAGCGGGGGGGCCTCGATCCTAGATACGCAGTATTTT	CASSFTSGGASILDTQYF
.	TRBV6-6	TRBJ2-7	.	TGTGCCAGCAGGACGGACAGTACCTACGAGCAGTACTTC	CASRTDSTYEQYF